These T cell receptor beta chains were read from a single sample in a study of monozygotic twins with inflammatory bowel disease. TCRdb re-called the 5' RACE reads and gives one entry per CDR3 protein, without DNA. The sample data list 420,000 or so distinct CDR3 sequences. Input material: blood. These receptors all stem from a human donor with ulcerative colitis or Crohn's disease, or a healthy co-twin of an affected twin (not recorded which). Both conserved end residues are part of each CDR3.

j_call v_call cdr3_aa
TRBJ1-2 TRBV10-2 CASSRDPGANYGYTF
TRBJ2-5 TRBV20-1 CSARKQPGTGSLGTQYF
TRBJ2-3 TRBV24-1 CATSATGGSGDTQYF
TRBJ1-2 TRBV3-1 CASTNTGTGVGGYTF
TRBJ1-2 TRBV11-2 CASSLDWQNYGYTF
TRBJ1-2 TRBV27 CASSLSGGSLYGYTF
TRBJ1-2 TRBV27 CASSSGTGIGYTF
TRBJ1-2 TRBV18 CASSRLEGRPFTNYGYTF
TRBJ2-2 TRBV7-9 CASRPAYSRSLTGELFF
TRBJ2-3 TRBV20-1 CSATRSPAGGGTDTQYF
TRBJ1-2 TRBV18 CASSPPGAGLRGYTF
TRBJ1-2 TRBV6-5 CATHLGGGYGYTF
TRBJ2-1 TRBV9 CASSPSPRLPSNEQFF